The 17 T cell receptor beta chains reported below all come from one sample, sequenced in a study of regulatory T cells in long-lasting Graves disease. Through Arm-PCR of CDR3 regions and iRepertoire HTBI primers, TCR beta libraries were built. TCRdb processed the multiplex PCR reads anew with MiXCR; each CDR3 protein has one entry. The sample lists some 230,000 distinct CDR3 sequences, approximately 16% occurring once. Time point meaning: newly diagnosed GD, antithyroid drugs for less than 3 months. From RNA extracted from PBMCs, the TCR library was made. Material: peripheral blood mononuclear cells (PBMCs), obtained at new diagnosis, from a patient treated with antithyroid drugs. These receptors were taken from a female donor with Graves disease.

This chain links TRBV11-2 with TRBJ1-6, with D possibly being TRBD1 (6 bases). The CDR3 extends over 17 amino acids. Trimming stripped 3 bases from V and 10 bases from J, with 22 bases between. Germline loops: CDR1 SGHAT, CDR2 FQNNGV. The CDR3 DNA reads as TGTGCCAGCAGCTTTCTACAGGGACCGAAGCGTGGCTCACCCCTCCACTTT. This gives the protein CASSFLQGPKRGSPLHF.

This clonotype was seen repeatedly, ten times or more. V is TRBV28 and J is TRBJ2-1; 7 bases are shared with TRBD2. Unmatched junction bases numbered 6, after V lost 2 bases and J lost 14 bases. Germline V lookup: CDR1 MDHEN, CDR2 SYDVKM. The CDR3 sequence is 12 residues long. CDR3 in amino acids: CASSLGAGREFF. The CDR3, as DNA: TGTGCCAGCAGTTTAGGAGCGGGACGAGAGTTCTTC.

This clonotype was seen repeatedly, ten times or more. This chain uses TRBV2 with TRBJ2-5, with 10 nucleotides matching TRBD2. The germline gives CDR1 SNHLY, CDR2 FYNNEI. V shed 6 bases and J 2 bases; nucleotides not matched to a gene: 3. The CDR3 totals 14 residues. The CDR3 sequence: CASRELAGQETQYF. DNA of the CDR3: TGTGCCAGCAGGGAACTAGCGGGACAAGAGACCCAGTACTTC.

This clonotype was observed many times. The gene calls are TRBV5-4 and TRBJ1-2; D perhaps matches TRBD1 (5 bases). The CDR3 runs to 14 residues. V gave up 4 bases and J gave up 0 bases, with 10 bases separating them. Germline V gene lookup returns CDR1 SGHNT and CDR2 YYREEE (reference sequence). The CDR3 coding sequence is TGTGCCAGCAGCGCGACAGAAGCTAACTATGGCTACACCTTC. As protein: CASSATEANYGYTF.

In this sample, this clonotype turned up many times. This chain uses TRBV20-1 with TRBJ2-1; 11 bases are shared with TRBD2. V lost 4 bases and J lost 4; bases outside the gene matches: 6. The CDR3 extends over 15 amino acids. Germline CDR1 reads DFQATT; CDR2 reads SNEGSKA (reference sequence). The CDR3 DNA sequence: TGCAGTGCTAAACTAGCGGGGGTGGATTACAATGAGCAGTTCTTC. It translates to CSAKLAGVDYNEQFF.

This clonotype was seen repeatedly, ten times or more. V gene TRBV20-1 combines with J gene TRBJ2-3, with D unresolved. The germline V gene has CDR1 DFQATT and CDR2 SNEGSKA (reference sequence). This CDR3 is built from 14 residues. Trimming removed 6 bases from V and 1 base from J, with 14 bases in between. In nucleotides, the CDR3 is TGCAGTGCCCGCGATCAGCGTCGCACAGATACGCAGTATTTT. Translating gives CSARDQRRTDTQYF.

The genes are TRBV11-3 and TRBJ2-2; 7 nucleotides line up with TRBD2. The J segment lost 3 bases and the V segment lost 8 bases, leaving 6 bases of the junction unmatched. The CDR3 consists of 14 residues. Per germline, CDR1 SGHNT and CDR2 YENEEA. The CDR3 nucleotides are TGTGCCAGCTGTTGGGAGGGCGACACCGGGGAGCTGTTTTTT. This translates into CASCWEGDTGELFF.

CDR3: CSARDFKWGVTTQETQYF. The CDR3 coding sequence is TGCAGTGCTAGAGATTTCAAATGGGGGGTCACCACCCAAGAGACCCAGTACTTC. This sequence joins TRBV20-1 and TRBJ2-5; D perhaps matches TRBD2 (6 bases). There are 18 residues in the CDR3. The ends were cut back, 0 bases at V and 1 base at J, with 21 bases in the middle. Germline loops: CDR1 DFQATT, CDR2 SNEGSKA (reference sequence).

About this clonotype itself: This may come from a read error, since a much larger clone is one base off. This chain links TRBV6-2 or TRBV6-3 with TRBJ1-5, with D uncertain. The CDR3 spans 16 residues. Germline values: CDR1 MNHEY, CDR2 SVGEGT. CDR3 sequence: CANSEMRGASNQPQHF. The CDR3 DNA reads as TGTGCCAACAGTGAAATGCGGGGAGCTAGCAATCAGCCCCAGCATTTT.

Regarding this clonotype: The likely explanation is a read error, given a far larger clone one base away. V usage is TRBV7-2 and J usage is TRBJ2-5; weak D call: TRBD2 (6 bases). Germline V gives CDR1 SGHTA, CDR2 FQGNSA. Trimming removed 1 base at V and 4 bases at J, with 10 bases between. The CDR3 sequence is 14 residues long. CDR3 amino acids: CASSLVEGSETQYF. CDR3 DNA: TGTGCCAGCAGCTTAGTGGAGGGATCAGAGACCCAGTACTTC. The entire variable domain, with the rest obtained from reference TRBV7-2 and TRBJ2-5, is as follows: GAGVSQSPSNKVTEKGKDVELRCDPISGHTALYWYRQSLGQGLEFLIYFQGNSAPDKSGLPSDRFSAERTGGSVSTLTIQRTQQEDSAVYLCASSLVEGSETQYFGPGTRLLVL.

This clonotype was observed many times. The chain employs TRBV20-1 and TRBJ2-1, with TRBD2 matching over 13 bases. Germline V gene lookup returns CDR1 DFQATT and CDR2 SNEGSKA (reference sequence). The trim removed 8 bases at V and 5 bases at J, leaving 3 bases unmatched. This CDR3 has 13 residues. The CDR3 DNA sequence: TGCAGTCCGGGACTAGCGGGGAACAATGAGCAGTTCTTC. It encodes CSPGLAGNNEQFF.

This clonotype was seen many times. This sequence joins TRBV20-1 and TRBJ2-3; the match to TRBD1 covers 8 bases. CDR3 length equals 14 residues. From germline, CDR1 is DFQATT and CDR2 SNEGSKA (reference sequence). Trimming cost V 5 bases and J 3 bases; bases outside gene matches: 7. For the CDR3, the DNA is TGCAGTGCTTTTGGACAGGGTAGGACAGATACGCAGTATTTT. Residues: CSAFGQGRTDTQYF.

As to this clonotype: This may come from a read error, since a much larger clone is one base off. This chain uses TRBV5-8 with TRBJ1-2; D not resolved. The CDR3 runs to 13 residues. V was cut by 5 bases and J by 5 bases, with 13 bases left in between. Germline CDR1 and CDR2: SGHTS and YDEGEE. The CDR3 loop is CASRKSFGYGYTF. CDR3 DNA sequence: TGTGCCAGCAGAAAGAGCTTTGGATATGGCTACACCTTC. Looking up the rest from reference TRBV5-8 and TRBJ1-2 gives the full variable domain: EAGVTQSPTHLIKTRGQQATLRCSPISGHTSVYWYQQALGLGLQFLLWYDEGEERNRGNFPPRFSGRQFPNYSSELNVNALELEDSALYLCASRKSFGYGYTFGSGTRLTVV.

This clonotype has a handful of counts. A far larger clone is one nucleotide away, so this likely arose from a read error. J is TRBJ1-1 and V is TRBV7-6, with unresolved D. The germline V and J ends were trimmed by 8 bases and 0 bases, with 22 bases remaining between them. Germline CDR1 SGHVS, CDR2 FNYEAQ. The CDR3 covers 17 residues. The DNA of the CDR3 is TGTGCCAGCCGTACGACCCGCCTAGCTGATATGAACACTGAAGCTTTCTTT. This translates into CASRTTRLADMNTEAFF.

V usage is TRBV29-1 and J usage is TRBJ2-2; D is undetermined. The CDR3 runs 12 residues. V was shortened by 4 bases and J by 6 bases, with 9 bases between the two germline ends. Germline V CDR1 and CDR2: SQVTM, ANQGSEA. The DNA of the CDR3 is TGCAGCGTTGGGCGACCCGCCGGGGAGCTGTTTTTT. Translated: CSVGRPAGELFF.

This chain uses TRBV6-2 or TRBV6-3 with TRBJ1-2, with TRBD1 matching over 9 bases. Germline trimming cut 2 bases from V and 10 bases from J; bases unmatched to any gene: 8. Germline loops: CDR1 MNHEY, CDR2 SVGEGT. The length of the CDR3 is 14 residues. The DNA for the CDR3 is TGTGCCAGCAGTTACGGCCGGACAGGGGACCACTACACCTTC. Its protein product is CASSYGRTGDHYTF.

This clonotype was counted many times. V gene TRBV7-2 combines with J gene TRBJ2-7, with 8 bases aligning to TRBD2. The CDR3 contains 14 residues. V shed 6 bases, J shed 0 bases, and the junction held 4 bases outside the gene matches. Germline loops: CDR1 SGHTA, CDR2 FQGNSA. This CDR3 reads CASRPGGGSYEQYF. CDR3 nucleotides: TGTGCCAGCAGGCCGGGGGGGGGCTCCTACGAGCAGTACTTC. Together with reference TRBV7-2 and TRBJ2-7, the CDR3 gives the full variable domain: GAGVSQSPSNKVTEKGKDVELRCDPISGHTALYWYRQSLGQGLEFLIYFQGNSAPDKSGLPSDRFSAERTGGSVSTLTIQRTQQEDSAVYLCASRPGGGSYEQYFGPGTRLTVT.